These 21 T cell receptor beta chains came from one sample sequenced in a study of Ad26.COV2.S vaccination and SARS-CoV-2 variants. The data were produced by immunoSEQ multiplex PCR, yet TCRdb's version contains in-frame clones alone and is incomplete. Of 350,000 to 500,000 clones listed, about 92% were seen once; the top ten hold less than 4.5%. Treatment in this sample: about 20 received Ad26.COV2.S at low or high dose, single or two shots; about 5 received placebo; per-sample allocation not given. The samples date from day 63 after the first vaccine or placebo injection. Sample: peripheral blood, taken in a trial of Ad26.COV2.S vaccine versus placebo. All receptors derive from a person between 18 and 60 years old who received the Ad26.COV2.S COVID-19 vaccine or a placebo.

The chain carries TRBV5-1 and TRBJ1-2; the D is unclear. V was trimmed by 0 bases and J by 8 bases, leaving 11 bases between them. The CDR3 runs 13 residues. Per the germline V gene, CDR1 is SGHRS and CDR2 is YFSETQ. The CDR3 DNA is TGCGCCAGCAGCTTGGCGGGCAAGGACGGCTACACCTTC. Translated: CASSLAGKDGYTF.

The CDR3 sequence: CASSIGGTPSYEQYF. CDR3 DNA: TGTGCCAGTAGTATAGGGGGGACACCTTCCTACGAGCAGTACTTC. V is TRBV19 and J is TRBJ2-7, with a possible D match to TRBD1 (6 bases). Germline-derived CDR1 and CDR2 are LNHDA and SQIVND (reference sequence). The CDR3 runs to 15 residues. V shed 1 base and J shed 1 base, with 11 bases lying between them.

This clone is a singleton in its sample. This chain uses TRBV5-1 with TRBJ2-1; the match to TRBD1 covers 9 bases. This CDR3 has 14 residues. Germline assignment: CDR1 SGHRS and CDR2 YFSETQ. Trimming cost V 1 base and J 8 bases; bases outside gene matches: 4. The CDR3 DNA is TGCGCCAGCAGCTTGAGACAGGGGGGGCATGAGCAGTTCTTC. It is translated as CASSLRQGGHEQFF.

This rearrangement joins TRBV19 to TRBJ1-3; D is unclear. Trimming pared 5 bases from V and 5 bases from J, leaving 13 bases between. CDR1 is LNHDA and CDR2 is SQIVND in the germline V gene (reference sequence). The CDR3 is 14 amino acids. CDR3 bases: TGTGCCAGTAGTTTCTCGGGGTTTCGAAACACCATATATTTT. Its translation: CASSFSGFRNTIYF.

This chain connects TRBV3-1 (or the pseudogene TRBV3-2) to TRBJ2-1, with TRBD2 matching over 9 bases. CDR3 size: 16 residues. The V gene end was trimmed by 0 bases and the J gene end by 8 bases; junction bases not matched to a gene: 8. The germline V gene has CDR1 LGHDT and CDR2 YNNKEL (reference sequence). The CDR3 sequence is CASSQEPGLAYDEQFF. Written as DNA, the CDR3 is TGTGCCAGCAGCCAAGAACCCGGACTAGCGTACGATGAGCAGTTCTTC.

The V and J genes are TRBV5-5 and TRBJ1-4; unclear D gene. Germline loops: CDR1 SGHKS, CDR2 YYEKEE (reference sequence). Trimming left V 1 base short and J 5 bases short, with 3 bases between. The CDR3 contains 12 residues. The CDR3 spells CASSLLNEKLFF. CDR3 DNA sequence: TGTGCCAGCAGCTTGTTAAATGAAAAACTGTTTTTT.

The gene calls are TRBV5-5 and TRBJ2-7; TRBD1 or TRBD2 may be the D gene (5 bases each). This CDR3 is 14 amino acids long. The V end was cut by 4 bases, the J end by 2 bases, with 13 bases between. Germline V gene lookup returns CDR1 SGHKS and CDR2 YYEKEE (reference sequence). In nucleotides, the CDR3 is TGTGCCAGCAGCCTTGGGACCCGCGCCTACGAGCAGTACTTC. Protein sequence: CASSLGTRAYEQYF.

The genes are TRBV7-9 and TRBJ1-3, with D unclear. Germline values: CDR1 SEHNR, CDR2 FQNEAQ (reference sequence). The germline V and J ends were trimmed by 6 bases and 0 bases, with 9 bases remaining between them. This CDR3 has 14 residues. CDR3 loop: CASSPAFSGNTIYF. The CDR3 region has the DNA TGTGCCAGCAGTCCGGCCTTCTCTGGAAACACCATATATTTT.

The CDR3 coding sequence is TGTGCCACCAGTGATCCTAGAACAGGGGGTGACGAGCAGTACTTC. Encoded protein: CATSDPRTGGDEQYF. The chain employs TRBV24-1 and TRBJ2-7; 8 bases match TRBD1. Germline V lookup: CDR1 KGHDR, CDR2 SFDVKD. V trimming: 3 bases; J trimming: 5 bases; junction bases outside the gene matches: 8. This CDR3 comprises 15 residues.

The rearrangement links TRBV24-1 to TRBJ2-5; the match to TRBD1 covers 9 bases. Trimming took 6 bases from V and 0 from J; bases not matched to a gene: 4. This CDR3 has 15 residues. Germline V CDR1 and CDR2: KGHDR, SFDVKD. The DNA of the CDR3 is TGTGCCACCAGTTGGACAGGGGCCAACCAAGAGACCCAGTACTTC. It codes for CATSWTGANQETQYF.

This chain uses TRBV7-3 with TRBJ2-1, with 7 bases lining up with TRBD1. Germline lookup yields CDR1 SGHTA and CDR2 FQGTGA. The junction had 7 bases not matched to a gene; V was cut back by 5 bases and J by 9 bases. The CDR3 contains 13 residues. CDR3 DNA sequence: TGTGCCAGCAGCACCTCCACAGGGGCTGAGCAGTTCTTC. It translates to CASSTSTGAEQFF.

The chain couples TRBV15 to TRBJ2-7; no definite D call. The germline V gene encodes CDR1 LNHNV and CDR2 YYDKDF (reference sequence). CDR3 length: 13 residues. V was pared by 4 bases and J by 2 bases, with 9 bases between. In DNA form, the CDR3 reads TGTGCCACCAGCAAGAACAGCGCCTACGAGCAGTACTTC. It yields the protein CATSKNSAYEQYF.

This sequence joins TRBV11-2 and TRBJ2-1, with 10 bases matching TRBD2. Germline CDR1 is SGHAT and CDR2 is FQNNGV. V shed 2 bases, J shed 9 bases, and the junction held 19 bases outside the gene matches. The CDR3 consists of 19 residues. The DNA for the CDR3 is TGTGCCAGCAGCTTAAGGCTTCGGACGGGGCTAGCGGGAGTGGGTGAGCAGTTCTTC. This codes for CASSLRLRTGLAGVGEQFF.

This sequence joins TRBV29-1 and TRBJ2-5, with D possibly called TRBD1 or TRBD2 (5 bases each). V was trimmed by 4 bases and J by 5 bases, leaving 8 bases between them. The CDR3 is 11 residues long. Germline lookup yields CDR1 SQVTM and CDR2 ANQGSEA. CDR3 amino acids: CSVGGSETQYF. DNA of the CDR3: TGCAGCGTTGGGGGGAGTGAGACCCAGTACTTC.

V is TRBV28 and J is TRBJ2-3, with 7 bases lining up with TRBD2. The length of the CDR3 is 16 residues. Germline loops: CDR1 MDHEN, CDR2 SYDVKM. J was trimmed by 2 bases and V by 2 bases; bases with no gene match: 7. The DNA for the CDR3 is TGTGCCAGCAGTTTAGGGCTAGCGGAGAACACAGATACGCAGTATTTT. Its translation is CASSLGLAENTDTQYF. Looking up the rest from reference TRBV28 and TRBJ2-3 gives the full variable domain: DVKVTQSSRYLVKRTGEKVFLECVQDMDHENMFWYRQDPGLGLRLIYFSYDVKMKEKGDIPEGYSVSREKKERFSLILESASTNQTSMYLCASSLGLAENTDTQYFGPGTRLTVL.

J is TRBJ2-7 and V is TRBV29-1, with 7 nucleotides matching TRBD2. CDR3 length: 17 residues. V shed 8 bases and J 5 bases; nucleotides not matched to a gene: 24. Germline CDR1 SQVTM, CDR2 ANQGSEA. The CDR3 region has the DNA TGCAGCACCCCGACCCCTGGGCGGGAGTCCCCCGGCGACGAGCAGTACTTC. Translating gives CSTPTPGRESPGDEQYF.

Comments on this clone: The same CDR3 can be traced to other DNA sequences in this sample. This rearrangement joins TRBV7-9 to TRBJ1-1; D is unresolved. The CDR3 spans 12 residues. From germline, CDR1 is SEHNR and CDR2 FQNEAQ (reference sequence). Between the trimmed V and J ends, which lost 3 bases and 2 bases, there was a span of 4 bases. CDR3 nucleotide sequence: TGTGCCAGCAGCTTCGGTAACACTGAAGCTTTCTTT. This gives the protein CASSFGNTEAFF.

CDR3 residues: CASLLVRDQLEAFF. The CDR3 DNA is TGTGCCAGCTTACTGGTCAGGGACCAGCTTGAAGCTTTCTTT. V and J are TRBV2 and TRBJ1-1; D is perhaps TRBD1 (5 bases). With 8 bases removed from V and 7 bases from J, the gap between germline ends came to 20 bases. The CDR3 sequence is 14 residues long. Germline V CDR1 and CDR2: SNHLY, FYNNEI.

The gene calls are TRBV5-1 and TRBJ1-6; 10 nucleotides line up with TRBD1. Per germline, CDR1 SGHRS and CDR2 YFSETQ. J lost 6 bases, V lost 4 bases, and 4 bases had no gene match. The CDR3 covers 15 residues. The CDR3 spells CASSTRTGGNSPLHF. CDR3 nucleotide sequence: TGCGCCAGCAGCACAAGGACAGGGGGTAATTCACCCCTCCACTTT.

This clone was found a few times. The chain combines TRBV9 with TRBJ2-7; 11 positions match TRBD2. The V gene end was trimmed by 2 bases and the J gene end by 5 bases; junction bases not matched to a gene: 6. Per germline, CDR1 SGDLS and CDR2 YYNGEE. The CDR3 runs to 15 residues. The CDR3, as DNA: TGTGCCAGCAGCGTTACTAGCGGGAGCGGCAACGAGCAGTACTTC. Encoded protein: CASSVTSGSGNEQYF.

The V gene is TRBV28, the J gene TRBJ2-2, with D perhaps TRBD1 (6 bases). The CDR3 totals 15 residues. V lost 3 bases to trimming and J lost 8 bases, with 16 bases between them. The germline V gene encodes CDR1 MDHEN and CDR2 SYDVKM. Written as DNA, the CDR3 is TGTGCCAGCAGTTTGCAGGGGACGCTTCGTGGGGAGCTGTTTTTT. The encoded protein is CASSLQGTLRGELFF. The whole variable domain, remainder taken from reference TRBV28 and TRBJ2-2, is DVKVTQSSRYLVKRTGEKVFLECVQDMDHENMFWYRQDPGLGLRLIYFSYDVKMKEKGDIPEGYSVSREKKERFSLILESASTNQTSMYLCASSLQGTLRGELFFGEGSRLTVL.